This TCR beta chain is from a study of cytomegalovirus exposure and HLA in healthy donors. TCRdb's table, derived via immunoSEQ multiplex PCR, lists solely in-frame clones and lacks some. The sample carries approximately 140,000 clones, 70% to 90% recorded once. The sample consisted of PBMCs. The receptor's source is a young man in good health and CMV-seropositive.

CDR3 sequence: CAWSLTAAPLHF. CDR3 coding DNA: TGTGCCTGGAGTCTAACGGCGGCACCCCTCCACTTT. This chain joins TRBV30 and TRBJ1-6; no clear D gene. The ends were cut back, 2 bases at V and 11 bases at J, with 10 bases in the middle. This CDR3 spans 12 amino acids. Per the germline V gene, CDR1 is GTSNPN and CDR2 is SVGIG (reference sequence).